The 24 T cell receptor beta chains given below trace back to one sample, sequenced in a study of cytotoxic CD8 clonotypes in ibrutinib-treated CLL. Repertoires were generated with immunoSEQ multiplex PCR, while TCRdb's copy carries only in-frame clones and drops some. The repertoire holds about 300,000 clones, with about 72% as singletons. Sequenced here: PBMCs, sampled at disease progression, from a patient treated with ibrutinib. The receptor source for this set is a human donor with chronic lymphocytic leukemia.

A few counts support this clone. The chain carries TRBV5-1 and TRBJ2-7; 11 bases agree with TRBD2. The CDR3 totals 14 residues. Germline lookup yields CDR1 SGHRS and CDR2 YFSETQ. The ends lost 5 bases at V and 3 bases at J; junction bases unmatched: 4. Here the CDR3 reads CASRILAGGYEQYF. The CDR3 DNA sequence: TGCGCCAGCAGGATCCTAGCGGGAGGCTACGAGCAGTACTTC.

The rearrangement links TRBV5-6 to TRBJ1-1; 9 nucleotides align to TRBD1. The V segment lost 3 bases and the J segment 4 bases; nucleotides outside the gene matches: 10. The CDR3 covers 16 residues. Per the germline V gene, CDR1 is SGHDT and CDR2 is YYEEEE. As DNA, the CDR3 is TGTGCCAGCAGCTCCCGGGACAGGGACTATGGCACTGAAGCTTTCTTT. As protein: CASSSRDRDYGTEAFF.

The rearrangement links TRBV7-9 to TRBJ2-1; 8 bases map to TRBD2. J gave up 5 bases and V 4 bases, and 7 bases lay outside the gene matches. Germline V lookup: CDR1 SEHNR, CDR2 FQNEAQ (reference sequence). CDR3 length equals 15 residues. CDR3 loop: CASSSPTSAHNEQFF. CDR3 in DNA: TGTGCCAGCAGCTCGCCGACTAGCGCCCACAATGAGCAGTTCTTC.

This chain joins TRBV9 and TRBJ2-3, with TRBD2 identical over 12 bases. Unmatched junction bases numbered 0, after V lost 2 bases and J lost 5 bases. The germline V gene encodes CDR1 SGDLS and CDR2 YYNGEE. The CDR3 is made up of 14 amino acids. The CDR3 DNA is TGTGCCAGCAGCGTGGGACTAGCGGGAGATACGCAGTATTTT. Encoded protein: CASSVGLAGDTQYF.

The chain combines TRBV28 with TRBJ2-7; 12 positions match TRBD2. The ends lost 1 base at V and 1 base at J; junction bases unmatched: 8. The length of the CDR3 is 18 residues. Germline V gene sequence: CDR1 MDHEN, CDR2 SYDVKM. The CDR3 loop is CASSLSLRTSGTSYEQYF. CDR3 nucleotides: TGTGCCAGCAGTTTATCCCTGAGGACTAGCGGGACTTCCTACGAGCAGTACTTC.

This chain links TRBV14 with TRBJ2-7; no firm D call. CDR3 length: 15 residues. Germline CDR1 is SGHDN and CDR2 is FVKESK. With 4 bases removed from V and 3 bases from J, the gap between germline ends came to 16 bases. The CDR3 region is CASSLKETSHYEQYF. The CDR3 DNA reads as TGTGCCAGCAGCCTCAAGGAGACTTCCCACTACGAGCAGTACTTC.

J is TRBJ1-2 and V is TRBV27; a possible D gene is TRBD1 (5 bases). V was shortened by 6 bases and J by 4 bases, with 15 bases between the two germline ends. The CDR3 sequence is 14 residues long. The germline V gene encodes CDR1 MNHEY and CDR2 SMNVEV (reference sequence). The DNA for the CDR3 is TGTGCCAGCAGCCGAGCTGGGGACGGCTATGGCTACACCTTC. Translation gives CASSRAGDGYGYTF.

This chain joins TRBV25-1 and TRBJ2-5, with TRBD2 as a possible D gene (7 bases). V lost 5 bases and J lost 7, with 17 bases in between. Per germline, CDR1 MGHDK and CDR2 SYGVNS. CDR3 length equals 14 residues. In DNA form, the CDR3 reads TGTGCCAGCAGTCGTTTAGGGGGGGCCATGACCCAGTACTTC. It codes for CASSRLGGAMTQYF.

This sequence joins TRBV7-7 and TRBJ2-1; no clear D. In germline, CDR1 is SSHAT, CDR2 FNYEAQ (reference sequence). With 1 base removed from V and 4 bases from J, the gap between germline ends came to 11 bases. CDR3 length: 15 residues. The CDR3, as DNA: TGTGCCAGCAGCTTAGTTCCGGCATCTTACAATGAGCAGTTCTTC. Its translation: CASSLVPASYNEQFF.

This rearrangement joins TRBV18 to TRBJ2-7, with 7 nucleotides matching TRBD2. V trimming: 2 bases; J trimming: 0 bases; junction bases outside the gene matches: 7. Germline V CDR1 and CDR2: KGHSH, LQKENI. There are 16 residues in the CDR3. The CDR3 coding sequence is TGTGCCAGCTCACCAATACCGGGACTACTCTCCTACGAGCAGTACTTC. It translates to CASSPIPGLLSYEQYF.

A few counts support this clone. The chain couples TRBV7-3 to TRBJ2-7; D perhaps matches TRBD1 (5 bases). V gave up 1 base and J gave up 0 bases, with 16 bases separating them. From germline, CDR1 is SGHTA and CDR2 FQGTGA. CDR3 length: 17 residues. The CDR3 region is CASSLISVGRNSYEQYF. The CDR3 nucleotides are TGTGCCAGCAGCTTAATTTCAGTGGGGCGGAACTCCTACGAGCAGTACTTC.

V and J are TRBV7-9 and TRBJ2-1; D may be TRBD1 (6 bases). V was trimmed by 3 bases and J by 10 bases, leaving 16 bases between them. The CDR3 consists of 14 residues. The germline V gene has CDR1 SEHNR and CDR2 FQNEAQ (reference sequence). The CDR3: CASSLSNRAYEQFF. Here the CDR3 DNA reads TGTGCCAGCAGCTTGTCGAACAGGGCTTACGAGCAGTTCTTC.

The chain employs TRBV15 and TRBJ1-2; the D gene is possibly TRBD1 (5 bases). Per the germline V gene, CDR1 is LNHNV and CDR2 is YYDKDF (reference sequence). V lost 1 base and J lost 6, with 12 bases in between. The CDR3 contains 14 residues. Here the CDR3 DNA reads TGTGCCACCAGCAGAGGGACACGAATCAATGGCTACACCTTC. It encodes CATSRGTRINGYTF.

This clone was seen only a few times. The chain has TRBV19 and TRBJ1-5, with TRBD1 identical over 7 bases. There are 15 residues in the CDR3. The junction had 9 bases not matched to a gene; V was cut back by 7 bases and J by 3 bases. Germline CDR1 reads LNHDA; CDR2 reads SQIVND (reference sequence). The CDR3 nucleotides are TGTGCCAGTACGAGGACAGGTTCTTACAATCAGCCCCAGCATTTT. Translation gives CASTRTGSYNQPQHF.

This chain uses TRBV9 with TRBJ1-2, with 8 bases fitting TRBD1. Trimming at V came to 3 bases and at J to 8 bases, leaving 6 bases not matched to a gene. Germline CDR1 and CDR2: SGDLS and YYNGEE. The CDR3 length is 13 residues. This CDR3 reads CASSARTGNGYTF. DNA of the CDR3: TGTGCCAGCAGCGCCCGGACAGGGAACGGCTACACCTTC.

This clone was counted a few times. The V gene is TRBV12-5, the J gene TRBJ1-6; D possibly corresponds to TRBD1 (6 bases). This CDR3 is 14 amino acids long. Germline V gene data show CDR1 as LGHNT and CDR2 as FRNRAP. V lost 1 base and J lost 9, with 10 bases in between. The CDR3 spells CASGLENRVSPLHF. The CDR3 region has the DNA TGTGCTAGTGGTTTGGAAAACAGGGTTTCACCCCTCCACTTT.

This clone occurred a few times. The rearrangement joins TRBV5-6 to TRBJ2-2; D is undetermined. The CDR3 spans 17 residues. Germline V CDR1 and CDR2: SGHDT, YYEEEE. V lost 4 bases to trimming and J lost 6 bases, with 22 bases between them. The CDR3 loop reads CASSPMTLVLLPGELFF. In nucleotides, the CDR3 is TGTGCCAGCAGCCCAATGACCCTAGTCTTATTGCCCGGGGAGCTGTTTTTT.

The V call is TRBV21-1, the J call TRBJ2-5; the table calls TRBD1, which could not be checked here. TRBV21-1 is designated a pseudogene. The CDR3 contains 17 residues. CDR3 in amino acids: CASSEKRGIGHIETQYF. In DNA form, the CDR3 reads TGTGCCAGCAGCGAAAAAAGGGGGATTGGTCATATAGAGACCCAGTACTTC.

The count of this clone is one. The chain links TRBV5-1 to TRBJ1-1; 7 bases are a match to TRBD1. Looked up from germline, CDR1 is SGHRS and CDR2 is YFSETQ. Trimming cost V 0 bases and J 2 bases; bases outside gene matches: 4. CDR3 size: 15 residues. CDR3 sequence (DNA): TGCGCCAGCAGCTTGGGGACAGGATTTAACACTGAAGCTTTCTTT. It encodes CASSLGTGFNTEAFF.

This clone was counted between two and nine times. This chain joins TRBV19 and TRBJ1-2, with no clear D. Germline values: CDR1 LNHDA, CDR2 SQIVND (reference sequence). The ends were cut back, 3 bases at V and 2 bases at J, with 7 bases in the middle. The CDR3 is 13 residues long. CDR3 DNA sequence: TGTGCCAGTAGTATGAACGGAAACTATGGCTACACCTTC. As protein: CASSMNGNYGYTF. The variable domain in full, completed from reference TRBV19 and TRBJ1-2, reads DGGITQSPKYLFRKEGQNVTLSCEQNLNHDAMYWYRQDPGQGLRLIYYSQIVNDFQKGDIAEGYSVSREKKESFPLTVTSAQKNPTAFYLCASSMNGNYGYTFGSGTRLTVV.

This clone was counted a few times. The rearrangement joins TRBV4-3 to TRBJ2-3; the D is unclear. Trimming took 0 bases from V and 2 from J, leaving 9 bases between them. Per the germline V gene, CDR1 is LGHNA and CDR2 is YSLEER. The CDR3 has 15 residues. For the CDR3, the DNA is TGCGCCAGCAGCCAAGACAGTACTACCACAGATACGCAGTATTTT. Its translation: CASSQDSTTTDTQYF.

This clone was detected only a few times. This rearrangement joins TRBV9 to TRBJ2-3; TRBD2 matches 8 bases. The ends lost 3 bases at V and 6 bases at J; junction bases unmatched: 12. Germline V gene lookup returns CDR1 SGDLS and CDR2 YYNGEE. The length of the CDR3 is 16 residues. The DNA for the CDR3 is TGTGCCAGCAGCGCGGGAGGGCCTTTCTCATTGGATACGCAGTATTTT. It yields the protein CASSAGGPFSLDTQYF.

V gene TRBV19 combines with J gene TRBJ2-3, with D possibly matching TRBD2 (6 bases). The germline gives CDR1 LNHDA, CDR2 SQIVND (reference sequence). This CDR3 comprises 12 residues. With 3 bases removed from V and 9 bases from J, the gap between germline ends came to 10 bases. The CDR3 nucleotides read TGTGCCAGTAGTATCCTTGCGGGGACGCAGTATTTT. This sequence encodes CASSILAGTQYF.

The genes are TRBV7-9 and TRBJ1-2, with 7 bases lining up with TRBD1. Germline V gene lookup returns CDR1 SEHNR and CDR2 FQNEAQ (reference sequence). There are 13 residues in the CDR3. Trimming removed 5 bases from V and 4 bases from J; junction bases left unmatched: 4. Here the CDR3 reads CASSRQGSYGYTF. The CDR3 DNA is TGTGCCAGCAGCAGACAGGGTTCCTATGGCTACACCTTC.